The TCR beta chain described here comes from a study of T cells of healthy individuals. This clonotype occurred a few times. The germline V gene has CDR1 SNHLY and CDR2 FYNNEI. There are 15 residues in the CDR3. V was trimmed by 6 bases and J by 3 bases, leaving 15 bases between them. From the 5' RACE reads, TCRdb called clonotypes with MiXCR, one entry per CDR3 protein. Altogether more than 60,000 distinct CDR3 sequences are present, around 15% being singletons, with the ten largest covering around 4.6%. The chain recombines TRBV2 with TRBJ1-5; maybe TRBD1 (6 bases). The clonotype comes from a human donor in good health. CDR3 in DNA: TGTGCCAGCAGCCCGGACAGCGCAGCCAATCAGCCCCAGCATTTT. As protein: CASSPDSAANQPQHF. Full variable domain (missing parts from reference TRBV2 and TRBJ1-5): EPEVTQTPSHQVTQMGQEVILRCVPISNHLYFYWYRQILGQKVEFLVSFYNNEISEKSEIFDDQFSVERPDGSNFTLKIRSTKLEDSAMYFCASSPDSAANQPQHFGDGTRLSIL.